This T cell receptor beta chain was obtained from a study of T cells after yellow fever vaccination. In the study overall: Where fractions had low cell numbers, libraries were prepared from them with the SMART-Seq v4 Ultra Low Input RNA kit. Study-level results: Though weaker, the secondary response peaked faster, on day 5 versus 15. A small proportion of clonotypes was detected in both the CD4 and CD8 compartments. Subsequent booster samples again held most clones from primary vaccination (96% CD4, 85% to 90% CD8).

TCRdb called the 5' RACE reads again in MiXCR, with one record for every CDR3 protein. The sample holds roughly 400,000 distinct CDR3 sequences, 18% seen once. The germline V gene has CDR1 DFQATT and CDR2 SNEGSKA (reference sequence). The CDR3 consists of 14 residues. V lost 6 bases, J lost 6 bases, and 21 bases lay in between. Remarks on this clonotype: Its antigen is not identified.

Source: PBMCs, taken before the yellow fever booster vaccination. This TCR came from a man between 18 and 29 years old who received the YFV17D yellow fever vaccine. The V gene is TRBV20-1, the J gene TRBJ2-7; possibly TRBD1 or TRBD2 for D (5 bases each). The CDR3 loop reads CSAPIPGTSGEQYF. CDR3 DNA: TGCAGTGCCCCAATCCCCGGGACCTCGGGCGAGCAGTACTTC.